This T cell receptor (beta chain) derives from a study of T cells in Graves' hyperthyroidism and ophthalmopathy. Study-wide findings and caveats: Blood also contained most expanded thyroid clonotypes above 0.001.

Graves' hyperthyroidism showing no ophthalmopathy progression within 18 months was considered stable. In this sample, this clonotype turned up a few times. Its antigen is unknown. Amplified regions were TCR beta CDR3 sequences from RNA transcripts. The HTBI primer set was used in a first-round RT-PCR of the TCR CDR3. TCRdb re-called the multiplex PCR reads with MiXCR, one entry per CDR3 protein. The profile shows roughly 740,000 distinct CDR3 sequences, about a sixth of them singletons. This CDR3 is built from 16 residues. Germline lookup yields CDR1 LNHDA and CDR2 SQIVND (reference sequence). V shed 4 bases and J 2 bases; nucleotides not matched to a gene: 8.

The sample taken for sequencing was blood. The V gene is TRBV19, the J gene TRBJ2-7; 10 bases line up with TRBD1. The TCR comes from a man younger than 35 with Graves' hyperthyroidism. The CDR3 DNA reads TGTGCCAGTAGTAAAGGGACAGGGGTGTTCCCCTACGAGCAGTACTTC. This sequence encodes CASSKGTGVFPYEQYF. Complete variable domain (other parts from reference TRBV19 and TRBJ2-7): DGGITQSPKYLFRKEGQNVTLSCEQNLNHDAMYWYRQDPGQGLRLIYYSQIVNDFQKGDIAEGYSVSREKKESFPLTVTSAQKNPTAFYLCASSKGTGVFPYEQYFGPGTRLTVT.